One and the same sample provided the 21 T cell receptor beta chains below, sequenced in a study of blood T cell repertoires in COVID-19. Assay: immunoSEQ multiplex PCR; the TCRdb copy retains only in-frame clones and omits some. The table lists 130,000 to 150,000 clones, around 82% of them singletons. Specimen: peripheral blood. The receptor set was obtained from a human donor with acute or convalescent COVID-19. The donor label of this sample is uncertain.

V is TRBV12-3 or TRBV12-4 and J is TRBJ1-1, with 7 nucleotides matching TRBD1. The ends lost 7 bases at V and 8 bases at J; junction bases unmatched: 7. The CDR3 sequence is 12 residues long. Here the CDR3 DNA reads TGTGCCAGCATCGGCATCAGGGGGGAAGCTTTCTTT. This codes for CASIGIRGEAFF.

The genes are TRBV6-5 and TRBJ1-2; the D gene is possibly TRBD1 (5 bases). Trimming stripped 3 bases from V and 4 bases from J, with 15 bases between. The length of the CDR3 is 15 residues. Germline V gives CDR1 MNHEY, CDR2 SVGAGI. The CDR3 spells CASSYRAGSGYGYTF. In DNA, the CDR3 is TGTGCCAGCAGTTATCGGGCAGGGTCGGGCTATGGCTACACCTTC.

DNA for the CDR3: TGTGCCAGCAGCTTTTGGGAAGGGGGCCAGGGAAACACCATATATTTT. It encodes CASSFWEGGQGNTIYF. V and J are TRBV7-2 and TRBJ1-3; 7 bases are a match to TRBD1. The CDR3 has 16 amino acids. CDR1 is SGHTA and CDR2 is FQGNSA in the germline V gene. The V segment lost 3 bases and the J segment 4 bases; nucleotides outside the gene matches: 9.

The sample holds a few counts of this clone. CDR3 coding DNA: TGTGCCAGCAGCCAAGAGGGAACGCTTTTGGAGGATCAGGACTATGGCTACACCTTC. This codes for CASSQEGTLLEDQDYGYTF. The V gene is TRBV3-1 (or the pseudogene TRBV3-2), the J gene TRBJ1-2; D not certain. Per the germline V gene, CDR1 is LGHDT and CDR2 is YNNKEL (reference sequence). This CDR3 comprises 19 residues. Trimming left V 0 bases short and J 3 bases short, with 23 bases between.

V and J are TRBV30 and TRBJ1-6; D is perhaps TRBD1 (6 bases). Per germline, CDR1 GTSNPN and CDR2 SVGIG (reference sequence). V was trimmed by 7 bases and J by 10 bases, leaving 17 bases between them. CDR3 size: 13 residues. The CDR3 DNA sequence: TGTGCCTCTGCCCGGGACATCGGGTCACCCCTCCACTTT. It specifies CASARDIGSPLHF.

This chain connects TRBV4-2 to TRBJ2-7; D perhaps matches TRBD2 (6 bases). Germline V lookup: CDR1 LGHNA, CDR2 YNFKEQ. V was clipped by 4 bases and J by 2 bases, with 12 bases between them. CDR3 length: 14 amino acids. In DNA, the CDR3 is TGTGCCAGCAGCCGCGAGGAGGGCCCCTACGAGCAGTACTTC. Residues: CASSREEGPYEQYF.

This clone came up once. V gene TRBV19 combines with J gene TRBJ2-7, with D perhaps matching TRBD1 (6 bases). Trimming stripped 6 bases from V and 2 bases from J, with 14 bases between. This CDR3 has 14 residues. Germline V gene data show CDR1 as LNHDA and CDR2 as SQIVND (reference sequence). The CDR3 region has the DNA TGTGCCAGTAGAGCGGACAGACCCCCCTACGAGCAGTACTTC. Its translation is CASRADRPPYEQYF.

The chain is built from TRBV11-3 and TRBJ2-1; 7 bases map to TRBD1. V was pared by 4 bases and J by 6 bases, with 9 bases of the junction left unmatched. CDR3 length equals 15 residues. Germline V gene lookup returns CDR1 SGHNT and CDR2 YENEEA. CDR3 coding DNA: TGTGCCAGCAGCTACCGGGACAGAGGGCCCAATGAGCAGTTCTTC. This gives the protein CASSYRDRGPNEQFF.

The J gene is TRBJ2-2, the V gene TRBV30; maybe TRBD2 (5 bases). CDR3 length: 15 residues. The germline V gene has CDR1 GTSNPN and CDR2 SVGIG (reference sequence). Trimming left V 0 bases short and J 7 bases short, with 15 bases between. The CDR3 is CAWSVIRGSGGELFF. Here the CDR3 DNA reads TGTGCCTGGAGTGTCATCAGAGGAAGCGGCGGGGAGCTGTTTTTT.

This rearrangement joins TRBV7-2 to TRBJ1-3; 10 bases are shared with TRBD1. Germline assignment: CDR1 SGHTA and CDR2 FQGNSA. There are 15 residues in the CDR3. J was trimmed by 2 bases and V by 6 bases; bases with no gene match: 4. The CDR3 reads CASSSGQGAGNTIYF. As DNA, the CDR3 is TGTGCCAGCAGTTCCGGACAGGGGGCTGGAAACACCATATATTTT.

The chain employs TRBV5-1 and TRBJ2-3, with a possible D match to TRBD1 (6 bases). The CDR3 spans 15 residues. V was cut by 1 base and J by 2 bases, with 11 bases left in between. The germline gives CDR1 SGHRS, CDR2 YFSETQ. The CDR3 loop reads CASSLTGPYTDTQYF. The CDR3 nucleotides read TGCGCCAGCAGCTTGACAGGGCCCTACACAGATACGCAGTATTTT.

This clone has just one count. This chain connects TRBV7-6 to TRBJ1-4, with D tentatively TRBD1 (5 bases). The CDR3 sequence is 15 residues long. Trimming removed 1 base at V and 12 bases at J, with 18 bases between. Germline V CDR1 and CDR2: SGHVS, FNYEAQ. The chain's CDR3 is CASSLVGTGPKELFF. As DNA, the CDR3 is TGTGCCAGCAGCTTAGTGGGTACAGGCCCTAAAGAACTGTTTTTT.

J is TRBJ1-1 and V is TRBV27, with D maybe TRBD1 (5 bases). Trimming pared 6 bases from V and 3 bases from J, leaving 14 bases between. The CDR3 runs to 14 residues. CDR1 and CDR2 (germline): MNHEY, SMNVEV (reference sequence). The CDR3 DNA reads TGTGCCAGCAGCGGAAGGCAGGGCTACACTGAAGCTTTCTTT. Protein product: CASSGRQGYTEAFF.

This chain links TRBV7-9 with TRBJ1-2, with D hard to call. The CDR3 is 12 amino acids. Germline V gives CDR1 SEHNR, CDR2 FQNEAQ (reference sequence). V was trimmed by 3 bases and J by 3 bases, leaving 5 bases between them. For the CDR3, the DNA is TGTGCCAGCAGCTTTACAGACTATGGCTACACCTTC. Amino acid sequence: CASSFTDYGYTF.

This chain uses TRBV7-2 with TRBJ2-7; D is possibly TRBD2 (7 bases). The germline V gene has CDR1 SGHTA and CDR2 FQGNSA. The CDR3 runs to 15 residues. Deletions cut 4 bases from V and 2 bases from J, with 15 bases between. CDR3: CASSSQLGGAYEQYF. DNA of the CDR3: TGTGCCAGCAGCTCGCAACTAGGGGGGGCCTACGAGCAGTACTTC.

This chain links TRBV7-6 with TRBJ1-1; D perhaps matches TRBD1 (5 bases). Looked up from germline, CDR1 is SGHVS and CDR2 is FNYEAQ. With 3 bases removed from V and 4 bases from J, the gap between germline ends came to 21 bases. The CDR3 contains 17 residues. CDR3 bases: TGTGCCAGCAGCTTCGGGGAGGAGGGAGGGGAGGGCACTGAAGCTTTCTTT. It translates to CASSFGEEGGEGTEAFF.

The chain uses TRBV6-2 or TRBV6-3 and TRBJ1-6, with D possibly being TRBD1 (5 bases). CDR1 MNHEY and CDR2 SVGEGT come from the germline V gene. The CDR3 is 14 residues long. V was cut by 4 bases and J by 9 bases, with 13 bases left in between. The CDR3, as DNA: TGTGCCAGCAGTTCGACAGCCACGATTTCACCCCTCCACTTT. Protein sequence: CASSSTATISPLHF.

The V call is TRBV18, the J call TRBJ2-2; D is uncertain. The CDR3 totals 15 residues. Germline CDR1 and CDR2: KGHSH and LQKENI. Between the trimmed V and J ends, which lost 4 bases and 3 bases, there was a span of 12 bases. CDR3 DNA: TGTGCCAGCTCACTCTTACCAGAAGACACCGGGGAGCTGTTTTTT. Translated: CASSLLPEDTGELFF.

Note on this clone: In the same sample, other DNA sequences code for this CDR3. The V call is TRBV30, the J call TRBJ1-5; possible D gene TRBD1, 5 bases. Trimming shortened V by 0 bases and J by 2 bases, and 5 bases separated the two germline ends. Germline CDR1 reads GTSNPN; CDR2 reads SVGIG (reference sequence). The CDR3 contains 13 residues. CDR3 region: CAWSVGGNQPQHF. CDR3 in DNA: TGTGCCTGGAGTGTAGGGGGCAATCAGCCCCAGCATTTT. Full variable domain (remainder filled in from reference TRBV30 and TRBJ1-5): SQTIHQWPATLVQPVGSPLSLECTVEGTSNPNLYWYRQAAGRGLQLLFYSVGIGQISSEVPQNLSASRPQDRQFILSSKKLLLSDSGFYLCAWSVGGNQPQHFGDGTRLSIL.

V usage is TRBV19 and J usage is TRBJ1-4, with 7 bases matching TRBD1. Germline loops: CDR1 LNHDA, CDR2 SQIVND (reference sequence). Trimming at V came to 6 bases and at J to 4 bases, leaving 8 bases not matched to a gene. The CDR3 is made up of 15 amino acids. The chain's CDR3 is CASRPRQGGNEKLFF. For the CDR3, the DNA is TGTGCCAGTAGGCCCCGACAGGGCGGTAATGAAAAACTGTTTTTT. The full variable domain, its missing parts supplied by reference TRBV19 and TRBJ1-4, is DGGITQSPKYLFRKEGQNVTLSCEQNLNHDAMYWYRQDPGQGLRLIYYSQIVNDFQKGDIAEGYSVSREKKESFPLTVTSAQKNPTAFYLCASRPRQGGNEKLFFGSGTQLSVL.

This clone was seen once. The CDR3 is CSAVPDRNTEAFF. The DNA for the CDR3 is TGCAGCGCTGTTCCCGACAGGAACACTGAAGCTTTCTTT. V usage is TRBV29-1 and J usage is TRBJ1-1; the D gene is possibly TRBD1 (5 bases). The germline V and J ends were trimmed by 7 bases and 1 base, with 13 bases remaining between them. The CDR3 has 13 residues. Per the germline V gene, CDR1 is SQVTM and CDR2 is ANQGSEA.